This passage covers 18 T cell receptor beta chains from one sample sequenced in a study of blood T cell repertoires in COVID-19 (TCRdb year 2020). The library was prepared using the immunoSEQ multiplex PCR assay. Drawn from immuneACCESS, this table holds only the in-frame rearrangements with V and J called that TCRdb kept. Clones are partly lost; checked studies trace under half to an unresolved V gene and leave the rest unexplained. Here the sample has under 300,000 clones; approximately 80% occur a single time. The ten largest clones capture 1.9% of the sample. The source material was peripheral blood. The receptors come from a man aged 25 to 40 who had recovered from COVID-19.

This clone has ten or more counts. The V gene is TRBV6-5, the J gene TRBJ2-5; tentatively, D is TRBD2 (5 bases). Germline V gene sequence: CDR1 MNHEY, CDR2 SVGAGI. Trimming took 7 bases from V and 4 from J, leaving 10 bases between them. The CDR3 has 12 residues. CDR3 residues: CASTASGETQYF. As DNA, the CDR3 is TGTGCCAGCACGGCCAGCGGAGAGACCCAGTACTTC.

The chain links TRBV10-1 to TRBJ2-7; 7 positions match TRBD2. Per germline, CDR1 WNHNN and CDR2 SYGVQD (reference sequence). The CDR3 has 13 amino acids. Trimming cost V 4 bases and J 2 bases; bases outside gene matches: 2. CDR3 nucleotides: TGCGCCAGCAGTGGGGCGGGAGCCTACGAGCAGTACTTC. As protein: CASSGAGAYEQYF.

CDR3 amino acids: CASSFGQRFNEKLFF. The CDR3 DNA reads TGTGCCAGCAGCTTCGGACAGAGATTTAATGAAAAACTGTTTTTT. The V gene is TRBV7-9, the J gene TRBJ1-4, with a tentative D call TRBD1 (6 bases). Germline V gene lookup returns CDR1 SEHNR and CDR2 FQNEAQ (reference sequence). The CDR3 sequence is 15 residues long. Trimming cost V 3 bases and J 4 bases, with 12 bases left between them. Looking up the rest from reference TRBV7-9 and TRBJ1-4 gives the full variable domain: DTGVSQNPRHKITKRGQNVTFRCDPISEHNRLYWYRQTLGQGPEFLTYFQNEAQLEKSRLLSDRFSAERPKGSFSTLEIQRTEQGDSAMYLCASSFGQRFNEKLFFGSGTQLSVL.

This chain joins TRBV11-3 and TRBJ2-5; no clear D gene. Trimming left V 4 bases short and J 3 bases short, with 6 bases between. The CDR3 is made up of 12 amino acids. Germline lookup yields CDR1 SGHNT and CDR2 YENEEA. The DNA of the CDR3 is TGTGCCAGCAGCTATCGCGAAGAGACCCAGTACTTC. Translating gives CASSYREETQYF.

The J gene is TRBJ2-2, the V gene TRBV3-1 (or the pseudogene TRBV3-2); 7 positions match TRBD2. This CDR3 spans 14 amino acids. J was trimmed by 8 bases and V by 1 base; bases with no gene match: 4. Germline V gives CDR1 LGHDT, CDR2 YNNKEL (reference sequence). The CDR3 nucleotides are TGTGCCAGCAGCCAAGCGGGGGGATCTGGGGAGCTGTTTTTT. This gives the protein CASSQAGGSGELFF.

The chain is built from TRBV3-1 (or the pseudogene TRBV3-2) and TRBJ1-5, with a possible D match to TRBD1 (6 bases). The CDR3 covers 15 residues. V was shortened by 3 bases and J by 3 bases, with 12 bases between the two germline ends. Germline lookup yields CDR1 LGHDT and CDR2 YNNKEL (reference sequence). CDR3 DNA sequence: TGTGCCAGCAGCCAGGGGGGGCGTGTCAATCAGCCCCAGCATTTT. The encoded protein is CASSQGGRVNQPQHF.

The chain joins TRBV11-2 to TRBJ2-5, with 8 bases lining up with TRBD1. V gave up 0 bases and J gave up 5 bases; unmatched junction bases: 8. The CDR3 is 16 residues long. Per germline, CDR1 SGHAT and CDR2 FQNNGV. CDR3 DNA: TGTGCCAGCAGCTTAGACTTTCAGGGGGCGTTTGAGACCCAGTACTTC. It encodes CASSLDFQGAFETQYF.

The chain employs TRBV18 and TRBJ1-6; D call uncertain. CDR3 length: 15 residues. Trimming pared 2 bases from V and 4 bases from J, leaving 9 bases between. Germline CDR1 reads KGHSH; CDR2 reads LQKENI. The CDR3 reads CASSPGSGYNSPLHF. CDR3 in DNA: TGTGCCAGCTCACCAGGATCCGGGTATAATTCACCCCTCCACTTT.

This rearrangement joins TRBV10-2 to TRBJ1-2, with 7 bases aligning to TRBD1. The length of the CDR3 is 13 residues. With 4 bases clipped from V and 6 bases from J, the junction kept 5 bases outside the gene matches. Per the germline V gene, CDR1 is WSHSY and CDR2 is SAAADI. The CDR3 reads CASSGQGTDGYTF. The CDR3 DNA is TGCGCCAGCAGTGGACAGGGTACGGATGGCTACACCTTC.

The table lists this clone with a few counts. The V gene is TRBV2, the J gene TRBJ2-7; possibly TRBD1 for D (5 bases). Trimming cost V 6 bases and J 4 bases, with 10 bases left between them. From germline, CDR1 is SNHLY and CDR2 FYNNEI. This CDR3 has 12 residues. The DNA of the CDR3 is TGTGCCAGCAGCCAGGACACTTACGAGCAGTACTTC. Residues: CASSQDTYEQYF.

The chain links TRBV12-3 or TRBV12-4 to TRBJ1-4; D is ambiguous. The V gene lost 5 bases and the J gene lost 8 bases, with 9 bases spanning the gap. CDR3 length equals 12 residues. This CDR3 is CASSRRGEKLFF. DNA for the CDR3: TGTGCCAGCAGTCGCCGAGGGGAAAAACTGTTTTTT.

This clone has a count of ten or more. Here the CDR3 DNA reads TGTGCCAGCTCCAGGACAGGGGGTAGTAACACTGAAGCTTTCTTT. This sequence encodes CASSRTGGSNTEAFF. The rearrangement links TRBV18 to TRBJ1-1; TRBD1 agrees at 10 bases. Germline V gene data show CDR1 as KGHSH and CDR2 as LQKENI. V shed 6 bases and J 2 bases; nucleotides not matched to a gene: 6. The CDR3 is made up of 15 amino acids.

The count of this clone is one. The rearrangement links TRBV10-3 to TRBJ1-2; TRBD1 matches 9 bases. From germline, CDR1 is ENHRY and CDR2 SYGVKD. CDR3 length: 16 residues. The trim removed 5 bases at V and 4 bases at J, leaving 11 bases unmatched. In nucleotides, the CDR3 is TGTGCCATCAGTACAGGGGGCGGCCACCAAATCTATGGCTACACCTTC. It translates to CAISTGGGHQIYGYTF.

This clone has more than one count but fewer than ten. The genes are TRBV6-5 and TRBJ1-5; 8 bases align to TRBD1. Germline V gene data show CDR1 as MNHEY and CDR2 as SVGAGI. The CDR3 totals 15 residues. J was trimmed by 3 bases and V by 6 bases; bases with no gene match: 7. The CDR3 loop is CASSLSGGPNQPQHF. CDR3 nucleotides: TGTGCCAGCAGCCTATCAGGGGGCCCCAATCAGCCCCAGCATTTT.

The rearrangement links TRBV5-5 to TRBJ1-4; no reliable D call. V was clipped by 6 bases and J by 0 bases, with 12 bases between them. Germline CDR1 and CDR2: SGHKS and YYEKEE (reference sequence). This CDR3 spans 15 amino acids. CDR3: CASTEGVATNEKLFF. The CDR3 DNA follows: TGTGCCAGCACTGAGGGAGTTGCAACTAATGAAAAACTGTTTTTT.

CDR3 coding DNA: TGTGCCAGCAGCGTAGAACAGGCAACGGTGGATACGCAGTATTTT. Translation: CASSVEQATVDTQYF. The chain couples TRBV9 to TRBJ2-3, with D possibly TRBD1 on 5 matching bases. The CDR3 loop spans 15 amino acids. Germline values: CDR1 SGDLS, CDR2 YYNGEE. V was trimmed by 0 bases and J by 6 bases, leaving 14 bases between them.

The rearrangement links TRBV5-6 to TRBJ1-3; no reliable D call. This CDR3 contains 15 residues. Germline V lookup: CDR1 SGHDT, CDR2 YYEEEE. The germline V and J ends were trimmed by 5 bases and 2 bases, with 14 bases remaining between them. The CDR3 sequence is CASSHAGYTGNTIYF. Here the CDR3 DNA reads TGTGCCAGCAGTCATGCGGGGTACACTGGAAACACCATATATTTT.

This clone was counted once. V usage is TRBV10-3 and J usage is TRBJ2-3; perhaps TRBD2 as D (5 bases). From germline, CDR1 is ENHRY and CDR2 SYGVKD. The V end lost 6 bases, the J end lost 0 bases, and 16 bases lay between the germline ends. The CDR3 totals 16 residues. The CDR3 sequence: CAISPRGPGSTDTQYF. The CDR3 DNA reads TGTGCCATCAGCCCTCGGGGTCCGGGAAGCACAGATACGCAGTATTTT.